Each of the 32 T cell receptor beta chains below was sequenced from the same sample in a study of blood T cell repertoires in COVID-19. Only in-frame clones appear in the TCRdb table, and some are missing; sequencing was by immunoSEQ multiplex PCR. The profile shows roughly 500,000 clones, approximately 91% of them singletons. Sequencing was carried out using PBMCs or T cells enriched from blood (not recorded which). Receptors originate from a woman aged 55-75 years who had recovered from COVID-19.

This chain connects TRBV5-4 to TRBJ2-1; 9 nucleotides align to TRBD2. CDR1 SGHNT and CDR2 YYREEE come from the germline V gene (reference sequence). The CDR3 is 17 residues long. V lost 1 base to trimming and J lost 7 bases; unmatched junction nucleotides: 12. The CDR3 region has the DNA TGTGCCAGCAGCTTGAGTAAGGCGGGGGGGCCGGGTAATGAGCAGTTCTTC. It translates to CASSLSKAGGPGNEQFF.

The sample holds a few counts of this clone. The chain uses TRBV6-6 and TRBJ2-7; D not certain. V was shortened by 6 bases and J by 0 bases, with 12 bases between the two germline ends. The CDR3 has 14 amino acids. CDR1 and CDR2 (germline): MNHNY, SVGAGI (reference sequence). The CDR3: CASSRGTSSYEQYF. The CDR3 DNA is TGTGCCAGCAGCCGCGGCACGTCCTCCTACGAGCAGTACTTC.

The DNA for the CDR3 is TGTGCTAGTGTTCCCCCTGAGCGAGGGTACACTGAAGCTTTCTTT. Translating it yields CASVPPERGYTEAFF. The chain combines TRBV12-5 with TRBJ1-1; D remains ambiguous. V was trimmed by 7 bases and J by 3 bases, leaving 18 bases between them. The CDR3 runs 15 residues. Germline CDR1 reads LGHNT; CDR2 reads FRNRAP.

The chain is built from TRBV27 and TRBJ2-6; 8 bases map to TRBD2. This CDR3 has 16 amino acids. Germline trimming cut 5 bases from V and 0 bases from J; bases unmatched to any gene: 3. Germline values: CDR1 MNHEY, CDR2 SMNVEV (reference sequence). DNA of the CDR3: TGTGCCAGCAGTCGCGGGGGGAACTCTGGGGCCAACGTCCTGACTTTC. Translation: CASSRGGNSGANVLTF.

The CDR3 coding sequence is TGTGCCAGCAGCTTTAAAGGGGGTAATTCACCCCTCCACTTT. It yields the protein CASSFKGGNSPLHF. This sequence joins TRBV13 and TRBJ1-6; weak D call: TRBD1 (6 bases). The CDR3 sequence is 14 residues long. Germline V gene data show CDR1 as PRHDT and CDR2 as FYEKMQ (reference sequence). The V gene lost 3 bases and the J gene lost 6 bases, with 9 bases spanning the gap.

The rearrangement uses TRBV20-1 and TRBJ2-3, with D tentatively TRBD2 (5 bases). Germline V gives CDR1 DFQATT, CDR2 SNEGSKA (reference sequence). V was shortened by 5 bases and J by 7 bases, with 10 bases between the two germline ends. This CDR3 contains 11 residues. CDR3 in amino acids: CSAPLEYTQYF. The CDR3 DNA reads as TGCAGTGCTCCACTAGAATATACGCAGTATTTT.

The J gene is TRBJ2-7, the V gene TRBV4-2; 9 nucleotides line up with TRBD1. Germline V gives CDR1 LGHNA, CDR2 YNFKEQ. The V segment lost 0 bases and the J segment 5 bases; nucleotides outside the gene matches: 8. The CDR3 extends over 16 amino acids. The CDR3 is CASSQDFGTGLDEQYF. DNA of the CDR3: TGTGCCAGCAGCCAAGATTTCGGGACAGGGTTAGACGAGCAGTACTTC.

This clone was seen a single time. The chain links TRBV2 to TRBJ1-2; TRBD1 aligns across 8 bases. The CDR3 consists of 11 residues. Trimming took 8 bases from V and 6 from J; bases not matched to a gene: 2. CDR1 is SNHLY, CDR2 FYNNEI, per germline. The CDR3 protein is CASRTGHGYTF. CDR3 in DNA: TGTGCCAGCCGGACAGGGCATGGCTACACCTTC.

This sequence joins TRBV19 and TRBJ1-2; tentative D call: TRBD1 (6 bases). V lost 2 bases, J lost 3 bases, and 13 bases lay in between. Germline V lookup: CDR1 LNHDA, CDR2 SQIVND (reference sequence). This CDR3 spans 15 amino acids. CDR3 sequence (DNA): TGTGCCAGTAGTATATTAACGGGGGGCGACTATGGCTACACCTTC. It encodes CASSILTGGDYGYTF.

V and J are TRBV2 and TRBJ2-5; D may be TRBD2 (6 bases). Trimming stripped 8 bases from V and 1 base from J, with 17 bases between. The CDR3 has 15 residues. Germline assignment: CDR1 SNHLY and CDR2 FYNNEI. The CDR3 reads CASGLLAAPQETQYF. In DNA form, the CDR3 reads TGTGCCAGCGGCCTACTAGCAGCTCCCCAAGAGACCCAGTACTTC. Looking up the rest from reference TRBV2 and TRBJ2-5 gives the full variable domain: EPEVTQTPSHQVTQMGQEVILRCVPISNHLYFYWYRQILGQKVEFLVSFYNNEISEKSEIFDDQFSVERPDGSNFTLKIRSTKLEDSAMYFCASGLLAAPQETQYFGPGTRLLVL.

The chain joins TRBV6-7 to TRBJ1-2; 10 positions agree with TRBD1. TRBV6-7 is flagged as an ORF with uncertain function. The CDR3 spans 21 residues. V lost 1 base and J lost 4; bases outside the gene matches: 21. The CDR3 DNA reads TGTGCCAGCAGTTACTTAACACCGGGACAGGGGATGGCCCCCAGGTCCTATGGCTACACCTTC. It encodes CASSYLTPGQGMAPRSYGYTF.

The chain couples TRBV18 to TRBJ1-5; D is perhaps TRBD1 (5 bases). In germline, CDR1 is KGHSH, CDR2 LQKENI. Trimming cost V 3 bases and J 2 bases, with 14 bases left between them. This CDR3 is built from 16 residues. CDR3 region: CASSPLQVVGNQPQHF. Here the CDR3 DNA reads TGTGCCAGCTCACCCCTACAGGTGGTCGGCAATCAGCCCCAGCATTTT.

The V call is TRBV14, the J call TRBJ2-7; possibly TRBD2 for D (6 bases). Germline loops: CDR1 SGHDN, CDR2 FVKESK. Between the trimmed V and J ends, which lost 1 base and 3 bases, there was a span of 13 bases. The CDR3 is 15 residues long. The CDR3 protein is CASSQAGLGGYEQYF. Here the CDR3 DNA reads TGTGCCAGCAGCCAAGCAGGTCTCGGGGGCTACGAGCAGTACTTC.

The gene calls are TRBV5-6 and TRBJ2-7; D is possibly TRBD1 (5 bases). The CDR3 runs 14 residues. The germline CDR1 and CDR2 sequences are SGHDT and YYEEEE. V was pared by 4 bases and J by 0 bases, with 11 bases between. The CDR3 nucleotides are TGTGCCAGCAGCCCAGGGATCGACTCCTACGAGCAGTACTTC. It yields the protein CASSPGIDSYEQYF.

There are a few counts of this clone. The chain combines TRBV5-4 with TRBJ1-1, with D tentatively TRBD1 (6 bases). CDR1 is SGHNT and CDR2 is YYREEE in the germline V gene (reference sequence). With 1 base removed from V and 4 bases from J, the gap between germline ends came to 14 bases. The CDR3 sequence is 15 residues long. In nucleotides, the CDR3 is TGTGCCAGCAGCTTGATAGGACAGTGGGGCACTGAAGCTTTCTTT. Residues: CASSLIGQWGTEAFF.

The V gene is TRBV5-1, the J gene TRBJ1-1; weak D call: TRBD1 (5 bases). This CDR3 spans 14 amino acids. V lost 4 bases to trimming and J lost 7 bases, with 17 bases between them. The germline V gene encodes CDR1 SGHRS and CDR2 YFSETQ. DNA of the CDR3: TGCGCCAGCAGCCCAAGAAATACAGGTCTTGAAGCTTTCTTT. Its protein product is CASSPRNTGLEAFF. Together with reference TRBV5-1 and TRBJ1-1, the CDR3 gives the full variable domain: KAGVTQTPRYLIKTRGQQVTLSCSPISGHRSVSWYQQTPGQGLQFLFEYFSETQRNKGNFPGRFSGRQFSNSRSEMNVSTLELGDSALYLCASSPRNTGLEAFFGQGTRLTVV.

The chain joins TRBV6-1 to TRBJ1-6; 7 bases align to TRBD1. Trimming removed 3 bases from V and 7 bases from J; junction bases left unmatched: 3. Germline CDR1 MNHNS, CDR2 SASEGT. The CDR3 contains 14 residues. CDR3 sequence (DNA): TGTGCCAGCAGTGATACAGGGGAAAATTCACCCCTCCACTTT. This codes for CASSDTGENSPLHF.

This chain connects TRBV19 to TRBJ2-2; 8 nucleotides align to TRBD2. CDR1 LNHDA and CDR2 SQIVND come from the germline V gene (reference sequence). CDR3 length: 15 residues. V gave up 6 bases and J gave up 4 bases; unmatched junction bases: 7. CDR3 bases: TGTGCCAGTAGGACCAGCGGGGGAGTCACCGGGGAGCTGTTTTTT. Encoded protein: CASRTSGGVTGELFF.

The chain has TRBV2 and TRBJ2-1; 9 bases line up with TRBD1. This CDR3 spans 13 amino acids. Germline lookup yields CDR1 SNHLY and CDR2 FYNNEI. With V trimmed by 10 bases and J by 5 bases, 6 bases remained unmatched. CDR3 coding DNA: TGTGCCACCACAAGGGACAGGGACAATGAGCAGTTCTTC. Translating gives CATTRDRDNEQFF.

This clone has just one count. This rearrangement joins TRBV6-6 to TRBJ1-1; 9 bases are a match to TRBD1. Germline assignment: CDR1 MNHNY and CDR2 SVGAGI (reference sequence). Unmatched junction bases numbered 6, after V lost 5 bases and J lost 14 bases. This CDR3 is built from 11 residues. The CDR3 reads CASSRQGEIFF. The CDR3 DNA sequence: TGTGCCAGCAGTAGACAGGGGGAAATATTCTTT.

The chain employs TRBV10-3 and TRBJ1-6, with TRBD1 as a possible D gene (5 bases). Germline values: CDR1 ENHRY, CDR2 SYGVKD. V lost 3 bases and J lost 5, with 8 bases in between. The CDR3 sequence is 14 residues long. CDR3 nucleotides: TGTGCCATCAGTGACTGGGGGGATAATTCACCCCTCCACTTT. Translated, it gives CAISDWGDNSPLHF.

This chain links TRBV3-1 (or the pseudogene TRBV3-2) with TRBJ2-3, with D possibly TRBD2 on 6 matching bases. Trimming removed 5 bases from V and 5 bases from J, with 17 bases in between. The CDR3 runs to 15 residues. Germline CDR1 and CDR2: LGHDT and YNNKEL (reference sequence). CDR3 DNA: TGTGCCAGCAGCTACCGGGACTTGCACAGAGATACGCAGTATTTT. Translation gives CASSYRDLHRDTQYF.

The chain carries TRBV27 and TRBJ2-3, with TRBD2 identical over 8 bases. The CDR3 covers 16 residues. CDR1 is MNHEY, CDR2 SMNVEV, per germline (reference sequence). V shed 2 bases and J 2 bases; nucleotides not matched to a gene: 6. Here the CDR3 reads CASSLGGGLTTDTQYF. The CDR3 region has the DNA TGTGCCAGCAGTTTAGGCGGGGGGCTTACCACAGATACGCAGTATTTT.

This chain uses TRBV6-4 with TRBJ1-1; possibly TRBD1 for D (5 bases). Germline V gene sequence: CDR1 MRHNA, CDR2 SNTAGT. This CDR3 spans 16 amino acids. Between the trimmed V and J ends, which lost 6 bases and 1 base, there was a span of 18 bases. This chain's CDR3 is CASRPGQEGWNTEAFF. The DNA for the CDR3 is TGTGCCAGCAGACCGGGGCAGGAGGGCTGGAACACTGAAGCTTTCTTT.

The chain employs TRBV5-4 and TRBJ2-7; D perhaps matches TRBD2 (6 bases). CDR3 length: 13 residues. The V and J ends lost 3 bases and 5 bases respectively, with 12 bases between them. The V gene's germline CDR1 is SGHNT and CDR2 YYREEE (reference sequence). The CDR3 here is CASSYEGRNEQYF. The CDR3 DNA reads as TGTGCCAGCAGCTACGAGGGGAGGAACGAGCAGTACTTC.

CDR3 DNA sequence: TGTGCCAGCAGACCCAGGGGAACTAATGAAAAACTGTTTTTT. Amino acid sequence: CASRPRGTNEKLFF. The V and J genes are TRBV3-1 (or the pseudogene TRBV3-2) and TRBJ1-4; possibly TRBD1 for D (6 bases). Germline values: CDR1 LGHDT, CDR2 YNNKEL (reference sequence). The CDR3 loop spans 14 amino acids. V was shortened by 6 bases and J by 1 base, with 9 bases between the two germline ends.

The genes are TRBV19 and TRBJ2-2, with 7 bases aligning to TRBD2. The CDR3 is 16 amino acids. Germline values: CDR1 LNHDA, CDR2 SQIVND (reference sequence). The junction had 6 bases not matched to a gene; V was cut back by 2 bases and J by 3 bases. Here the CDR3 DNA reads TGTGCCAGTAGTATAATAGCAGGGAGGGACACCGGGGAGCTGTTTTTT. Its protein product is CASSIIAGRDTGELFF.

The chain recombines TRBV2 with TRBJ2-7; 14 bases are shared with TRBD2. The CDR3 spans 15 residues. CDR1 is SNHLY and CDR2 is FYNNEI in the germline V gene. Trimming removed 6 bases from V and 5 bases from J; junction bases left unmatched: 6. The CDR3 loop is CASREGTSGGNEQYF. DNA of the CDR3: TGTGCCAGCAGGGAGGGGACTAGCGGGGGAAACGAGCAGTACTTC.

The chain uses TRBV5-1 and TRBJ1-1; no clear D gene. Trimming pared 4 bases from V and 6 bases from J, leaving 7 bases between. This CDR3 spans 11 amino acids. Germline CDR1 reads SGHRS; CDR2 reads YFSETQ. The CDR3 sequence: CASSTTSEAFF. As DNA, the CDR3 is TGCGCCAGCAGCACGACTTCTGAAGCTTTCTTT.

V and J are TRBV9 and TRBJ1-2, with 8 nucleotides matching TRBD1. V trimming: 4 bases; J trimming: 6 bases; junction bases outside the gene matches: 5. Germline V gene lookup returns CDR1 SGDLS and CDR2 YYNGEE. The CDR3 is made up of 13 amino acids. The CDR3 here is CASSSTGAHGYTF. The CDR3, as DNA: TGTGCCAGCAGCTCGACAGGGGCCCATGGCTACACCTTC.

CDR3 bases: TGTGCCAGCAGTTCCTGGGGACAGGGTAGTTACGAGCAGTACGTC. It yields the protein CASSSWGQGSYEQYV. The chain employs TRBV6-2 or TRBV6-3 and TRBJ2-7; TRBD1 matches 9 bases. V lost 4 bases and J lost 4; bases outside the gene matches: 8. This CDR3 is 15 amino acids long. Germline lookup yields CDR1 MNHEY and CDR2 SVGEGT.

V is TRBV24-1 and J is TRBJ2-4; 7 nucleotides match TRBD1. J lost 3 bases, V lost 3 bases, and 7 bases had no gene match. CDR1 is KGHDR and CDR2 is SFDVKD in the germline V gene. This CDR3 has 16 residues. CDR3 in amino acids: CATSDPSAGGKNIQYF. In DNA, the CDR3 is TGTGCCACCAGTGATCCCTCAGCAGGGGGCAAAAACATTCAGTACTTC.